Following are 13 T cell receptor beta chains from one sample sequenced in a study of blood T cell repertoires in COVID-19 (dated by TCRdb to the early 2020s). Library construction relied on the immunoSEQ multiplex PCR assay. TCRdb obtained this table from immuneACCESS and retained in-frame rearrangements with V and J assigned. These tables miss some clones; where compared with another copy, unresolved V genes account for less than half of the shortfall, and the remainder is unexplained. The sample table shows 200,000 to 250,000 clones, and around 90% are seen once. 14% to 15% of the sample lies in the top ten. The sample taken for sequencing was PBMCs or T cells enriched from blood (not recorded which). The origin of the receptors is a woman aged 50 to 60 with acute COVID-19.

This clone was detected only a few times. The V and J genes are TRBV19 and TRBJ2-1; TRBD1 matches at 10 bases. The CDR3 sequence is 19 residues long. The V gene's germline CDR1 is LNHDA and CDR2 SQIVND (reference sequence). The junction had 18 bases not matched to a gene; V was cut back by 5 bases and J by 5 bases. CDR3 loop: CASSFSYLNRDRGNNEQFF. In nucleotides, the CDR3 is TGTGCCAGTAGTTTTTCCTATCTGAACCGGGACAGGGGTAACAATGAGCAGTTCTTC.

The rearrangement joins TRBV11-3 to TRBJ2-7, with 13 nucleotides matching TRBD2. The V segment lost 5 bases and the J segment 1 base; nucleotides outside the gene matches: 11. The germline V gene encodes CDR1 SGHNT and CDR2 YENEEA. The CDR3 consists of 18 residues. The CDR3 loop is CASSLGLAGRTGSYEQYF. The CDR3, as DNA: TGTGCCAGCAGCCTGGGACTAGCGGGACGGACGGGATCCTACGAGCAGTACTTC.

CDR3 coding DNA: TGTGCCTGGGACTCCGGGACTAGATCGGGTGAGCAGTTCTTC. Amino acids: CAWDSGTRSGEQFF. The gene calls are TRBV30 and TRBJ2-1, with 8 bases aligning to TRBD2. The V segment lost 5 bases and the J segment 9 bases; nucleotides outside the gene matches: 12. The germline gives CDR1 GTSNPN, CDR2 SVGIG (reference sequence). This CDR3 has 14 residues.

The chain employs TRBV6-5 and TRBJ1-3; the D gene is possibly TRBD1 (6 bases). CDR1 is MNHEY, CDR2 SVGAGI, per germline. The CDR3 extends over 15 amino acids. V was cut by 2 bases and J by 2 bases, with 10 bases left in between. The CDR3 region is CASSYTGQPGNTIYF. The CDR3 DNA follows: TGTGCCAGCAGTTACACAGGACAGCCTGGAAACACCATATATTTT.

The V gene is TRBV7-2, the J gene TRBJ2-7, with TRBD1 as a possible D gene (6 bases). The CDR3 is 14 amino acids. The V and J ends lost 3 bases and 4 bases respectively, with 13 bases between them. CDR1 and CDR2 (germline): SGHTA, FQGNSA. CDR3 amino acids: CASSFTGPPYEQYF. For the CDR3, the DNA is TGTGCCAGCAGCTTTACAGGGCCCCCATACGAGCAGTACTTC.

Regarding this clone: Other DNA sequences in the sample encode the same CDR3. The rearrangement uses TRBV7-3 and TRBJ1-1; D is unclear. CDR1 is SGHTA and CDR2 is FQGTGA in the germline V gene. V was cut by 1 base and J by 0 bases, with 9 bases left in between. This CDR3 has 15 amino acids. CDR3 region: CASSLSGGLNTEAFF. The CDR3 DNA is TGTGCCAGCAGCTTAAGCGGAGGACTGAACACTGAAGCTTTCTTT.

The chain has TRBV6-5 and TRBJ2-1; TRBD1 agrees at 8 bases. This CDR3 comprises 15 residues. The germline CDR1 and CDR2 sequences are MNHEY and SVGAGI. J was trimmed by 9 bases and V by 5 bases; bases with no gene match: 12. The CDR3 protein is CASSRSGSGGGEQFF. CDR3 coding DNA: TGTGCCAGCAGTCGGAGCGGGTCAGGGGGCGGTGAGCAGTTCTTC.

This clone came up once. The chain links TRBV27 to TRBJ2-7, with a tentative D call TRBD2 (7 bases). The germline V gene has CDR1 MNHEY and CDR2 SMNVEV (reference sequence). This CDR3 contains 17 residues. The V end lost 9 bases, the J end lost 4 bases, and 28 bases lay between the germline ends. CDR3 protein: CASQAARGRGDPYEQYF. The CDR3 bases are TGTGCCAGTCAAGCCGCCAGGGGTCGGGGGGACCCTTACGAGCAGTACTTC.

The gene calls are TRBV6-2 or TRBV6-3 and TRBJ2-1; 8 bases line up with TRBD2. V gave up 2 bases and J gave up 5 bases; unmatched junction bases: 11. In germline, CDR1 is MNHEY, CDR2 SVGEGT. CDR3 length: 17 amino acids. The chain's CDR3 is CASSYDGGGRAHNEQFF. The CDR3 region has the DNA TGTGCCAGCAGTTACGACGGGGGGGGCAGGGCCCACAATGAGCAGTTCTTC.

V is TRBV6-1 and J is TRBJ1-3; a weak D match, TRBD1 (6 bases). With 3 bases removed from V and 2 bases from J, the gap between germline ends came to 11 bases. CDR1 and CDR2 from the germline V gene are MNHNS and SASEGT. The CDR3 extends over 15 amino acids. The CDR3 DNA follows: TGTGCCAGCAGTGACCCGAACAGGGCTGGAAACACCATATATTTT. This translates into CASSDPNRAGNTIYF.

CDR3 bases: TGTGCCAGCAGTTATAGCGGGAGGACTAGCACAGATACGCAGTATTTT. This codes for CASSYSGRTSTDTQYF. The chain couples TRBV6-2 or TRBV6-3 to TRBJ2-3; 10 nucleotides agree with TRBD2. The V gene's germline CDR1 is MNHEY and CDR2 SVGEGT. The junction had 3 bases not matched to a gene; V was cut back by 3 bases and J by 0 bases. The CDR3 spans 16 residues.

The V call is TRBV5-1, the J call TRBJ2-7, with D tentatively TRBD1 (6 bases). Germline V gene lookup returns CDR1 SGHRS and CDR2 YFSETQ. This CDR3 comprises 15 residues. Trimming shortened V by 4 bases and J by 0 bases, and 14 bases separated the two germline ends. The CDR3 loop reads CASSARDTPSYEQYF. The CDR3, as DNA: TGCGCCAGCAGCGCCCGGGACACCCCCTCCTACGAGCAGTACTTC.

This sequence joins TRBV11-2 and TRBJ2-2; 8 bases are a match to TRBD2. The germline V gene encodes CDR1 SGHAT and CDR2 FQNNGV. The CDR3 is made up of 15 amino acids. V lost 4 bases, J lost 2 bases, and 3 bases stayed unmatched. CDR3 bases: TGTGCCAGCAGCTCCAGCGGGGGCAACACCGGGGAGCTGTTTTTT. Its protein is CASSSSGGNTGELFF.